This paragraph reports one T cell receptor (beta chain). What this receptor recognizes is not known. Per-base qualities were not stored, and no clone one base away is much larger. Participants in the prospective study were enrolled through a virtual design, were aged about 18 to 100 years, and lived in roughly 25 United States geographic areas. Cohort assignment in the prospective study relied on participant-reported clinical history from a screening survey and a study questionnaire. In the prospective study, mobile phlebotomists collected whole blood, serum and a nasopharyngeal or oropharyngeal swab from each participant. Participants in the prospective study had the option to provide additional blood draws and questionnaires over an approximately two-month period. Blood samples from the prospective study were shipped frozen or at room temperature prior to DNA extraction. TCRbeta CDR3 regions were amplified from genomic DNA using the immunoSEQ Assay, a bias-controlled multiplex PCR. On the authors' methods: Nucleated cell counts per sample were estimated from amplification of reference gene primers within the assay. To quantify the absolute abundance of each unique TCRbeta CDR3 rearrangement, sequence reads were collapsed and filtered. For each sample, productive Simpson clonality was calculated as the square root of Simpson's diversity index over productive rearrangements. Drawn from immuneACCESS, this table holds only the in-frame rearrangements with V and J called that TCRdb kept. Clones are partly lost; checked studies trace under half to an unresolved V gene and leave the rest unexplained. Clone size and V and J calls were adopted from that table, with D and trimming inferred from the DNA. In this sample the table shows under 250,000 clones, 75% to 90% of which occur a single time. The ten largest clones take up about 3.5% of the sample.

V is cut by 6 bases and J by 1 base, and the space between the germline ends is 16 bases. The germline V gene yields LGHNT for CDR1 and FRNRAP for CDR2. Spanning cysteine to phenylalanine, the CDR3 consists of 16 amino acids. Of the read, only the CDR3 DNA is kept; its 48 bases are in frame from base 1. The data belong to a study of blood T cell repertoires in COVID-19 (dated by TCRdb to 2018 to 2021). Describing the broader study: Samples covering the acute and convalescent phases of COVID-19 were provided by collaborators in the United States, Italy and Spain. The prospective study material was composed of cDNA or gDNA derived from T cells, B-cell-depleted T cells, or PBMCs. The dataset comprised deeply sampled blood TCRbeta repertoires from subjects exposed to, actively infected with, or recovered from COVID-19. A freely available public database, intended as a resource for researchers studying the immune response to SARS-CoV-2, is where the repertoires were released. The samples were drawn from two sources: the first 160 participants of the ongoing ImmuneRACE study, and 1,200 or so subjects contributed by 6 global collaborators. Sample metadata almost always included a de-identified subject ID, COVID-19 status, age in years and sex. Where HLA class I and class II types were available, the types were taken from metadata supplied by the sample provider, not from assay-based typing.

On the study overall, not on this receptor specifically: How much clinical and demographic metadata was included differed by source and by participant, and the metadata was provided uncurated.

Sequencing was carried out using PBMCs or T cells enriched from blood (not recorded which). The sequence joins TRBV12-5 to TRBJ2-4; TRBD1 might be the D gene, on 7 matching bases. The TCR comes from a woman aged 18-35 years in a cohort exposed to, infected with or recovered from COVID-19 (not recorded which). The CDR3 region has the sequence CASGSEGARAKNIQYF. The nucleotides read TGTGCTAGTGGCTCGGAGGGGGCGCGGGCCAAAAACATTCAGTACTTC.